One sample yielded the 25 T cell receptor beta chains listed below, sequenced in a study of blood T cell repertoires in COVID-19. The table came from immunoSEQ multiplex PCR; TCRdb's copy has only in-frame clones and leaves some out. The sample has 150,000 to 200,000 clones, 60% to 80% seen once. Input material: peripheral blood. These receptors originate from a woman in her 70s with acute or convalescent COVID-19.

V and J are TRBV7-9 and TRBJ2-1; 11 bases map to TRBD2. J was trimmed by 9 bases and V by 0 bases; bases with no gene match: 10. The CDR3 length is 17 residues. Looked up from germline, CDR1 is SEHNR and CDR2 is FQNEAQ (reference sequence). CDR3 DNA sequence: TGTGCCAGCAGCTTAGCGTTGTCTAGCGGGAGGAGAAGTGAGCAGTTCTTC. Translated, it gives CASSLALSSGRRSEQFF.

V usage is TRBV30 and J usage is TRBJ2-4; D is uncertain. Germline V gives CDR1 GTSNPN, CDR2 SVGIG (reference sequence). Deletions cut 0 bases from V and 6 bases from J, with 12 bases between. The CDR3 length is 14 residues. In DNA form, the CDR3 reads TGTGCCTGGAGTGTACTGAGGCGGAGAAACATTCAGTACTTC. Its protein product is CAWSVLRRRNIQYF.

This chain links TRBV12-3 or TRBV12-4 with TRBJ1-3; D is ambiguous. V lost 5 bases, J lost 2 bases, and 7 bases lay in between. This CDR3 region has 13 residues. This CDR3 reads CASSVSAGNTIYF. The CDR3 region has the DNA TGTGCCAGCAGTGTCTCAGCTGGAAACACCATATATTTT.

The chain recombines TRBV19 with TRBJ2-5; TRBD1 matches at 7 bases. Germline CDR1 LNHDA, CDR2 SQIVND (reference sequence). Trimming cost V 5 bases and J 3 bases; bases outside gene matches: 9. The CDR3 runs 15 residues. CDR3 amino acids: CASSRLRQGEETQYF. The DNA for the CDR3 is TGTGCCAGTAGTCGGCTTCGACAGGGAGAAGAGACCCAGTACTTC. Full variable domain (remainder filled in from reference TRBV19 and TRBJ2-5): DGGITQSPKYLFRKEGQNVTLSCEQNLNHDAMYWYRQDPGQGLRLIYYSQIVNDFQKGDIAEGYSVSREKKESFPLTVTSAQKNPTAFYLCASSRLRQGEETQYFGPGTRLLVL.

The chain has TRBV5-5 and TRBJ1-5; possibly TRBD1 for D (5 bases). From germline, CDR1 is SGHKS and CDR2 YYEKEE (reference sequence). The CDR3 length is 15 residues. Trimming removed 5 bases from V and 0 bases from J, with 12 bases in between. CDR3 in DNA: TGTGCCAGCAGGGAGGGGTTTATTAGCAATCAGCCCCAGCATTTT. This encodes CASREGFISNQPQHF. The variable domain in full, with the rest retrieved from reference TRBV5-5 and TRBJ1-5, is DAGVTQSPTHLIKTRGQQVTLRCSPISGHKSVSWYQQVLGQGPQFIFQYYEKEERGRGNFPDRFSARQFPNYSSELNVNALLLGDSALYLCASREGFISNQPQHFGDGTRLSIL.

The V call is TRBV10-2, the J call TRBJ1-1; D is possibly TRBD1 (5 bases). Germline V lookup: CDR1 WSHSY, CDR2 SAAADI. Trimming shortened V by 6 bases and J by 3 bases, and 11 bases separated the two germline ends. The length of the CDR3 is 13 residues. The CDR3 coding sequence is TGCGCCAGCAGGTCAGGGCGCGACACTGAAGCTTTCTTT. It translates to CASRSGRDTEAFF.

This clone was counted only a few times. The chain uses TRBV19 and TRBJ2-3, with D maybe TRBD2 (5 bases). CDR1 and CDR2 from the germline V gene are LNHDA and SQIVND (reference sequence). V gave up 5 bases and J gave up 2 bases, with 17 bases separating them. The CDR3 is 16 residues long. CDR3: CASSFGRGIATDTQYF. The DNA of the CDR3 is TGTGCCAGTAGTTTCGGCCGGGGAATAGCCACAGATACGCAGTATTTT.

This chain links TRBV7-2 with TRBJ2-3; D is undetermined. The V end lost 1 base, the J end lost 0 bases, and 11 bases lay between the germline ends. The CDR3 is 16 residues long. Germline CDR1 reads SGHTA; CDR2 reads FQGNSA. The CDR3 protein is CASSLVHGGSTDTQYF. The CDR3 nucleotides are TGTGCCAGCAGCTTAGTACATGGCGGAAGCACAGATACGCAGTATTTT.

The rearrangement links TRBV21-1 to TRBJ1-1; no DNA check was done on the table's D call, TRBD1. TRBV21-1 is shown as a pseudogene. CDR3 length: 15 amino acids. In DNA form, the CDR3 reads TGTGCCAGCAGCAAAGGGGGGACAGGCGTATCTGAAGCTTTCTTT. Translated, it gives CASSKGGTGVSEAFF.

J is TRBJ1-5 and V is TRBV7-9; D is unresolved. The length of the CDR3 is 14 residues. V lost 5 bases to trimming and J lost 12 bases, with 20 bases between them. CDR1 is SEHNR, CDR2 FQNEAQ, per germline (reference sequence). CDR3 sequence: CASSHSSPGGLQHF. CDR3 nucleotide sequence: TGTGCCAGCAGCCACTCGAGTCCGGGCGGACTCCAGCATTTT.

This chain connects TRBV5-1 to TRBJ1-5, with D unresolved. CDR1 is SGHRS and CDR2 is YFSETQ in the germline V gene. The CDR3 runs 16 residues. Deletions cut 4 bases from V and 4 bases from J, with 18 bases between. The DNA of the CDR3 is TGCGCCAGCAGCCCCGGAAGTAACAGCCCTAATCAGCCCCAGCATTTT. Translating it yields CASSPGSNSPNQPQHF.

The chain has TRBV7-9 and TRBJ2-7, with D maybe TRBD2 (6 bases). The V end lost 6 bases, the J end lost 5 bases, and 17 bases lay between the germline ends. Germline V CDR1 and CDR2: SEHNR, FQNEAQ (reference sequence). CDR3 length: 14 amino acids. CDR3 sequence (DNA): TGTGCCAGCAGTTCGCTCGGAGGGCCGGACGAGCAGTACTTC. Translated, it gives CASSSLGGPDEQYF.

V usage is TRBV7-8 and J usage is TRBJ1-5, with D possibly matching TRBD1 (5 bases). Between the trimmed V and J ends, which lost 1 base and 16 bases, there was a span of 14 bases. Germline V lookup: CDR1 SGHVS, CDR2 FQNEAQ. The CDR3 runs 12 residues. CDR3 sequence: CASSLEGGHQHF. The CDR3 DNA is TGTGCCAGCAGCTTAGAGGGCGGACACCAACATTTT.

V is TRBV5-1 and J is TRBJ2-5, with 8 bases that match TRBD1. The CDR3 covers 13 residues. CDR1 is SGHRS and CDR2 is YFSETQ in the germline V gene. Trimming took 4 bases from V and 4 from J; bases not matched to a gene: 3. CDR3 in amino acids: CASSGDRLETQYF. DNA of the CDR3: TGCGCCAGCAGCGGGGACAGGTTAGAGACCCAGTACTTC.

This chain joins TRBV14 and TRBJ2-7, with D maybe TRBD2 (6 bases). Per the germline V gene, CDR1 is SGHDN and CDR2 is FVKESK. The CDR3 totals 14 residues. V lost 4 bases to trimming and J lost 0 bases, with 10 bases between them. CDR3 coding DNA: TGTGCCAGCAGCCCGGGACTCAGCTCCTACGAGCAGTACTTC. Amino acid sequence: CASSPGLSSYEQYF.

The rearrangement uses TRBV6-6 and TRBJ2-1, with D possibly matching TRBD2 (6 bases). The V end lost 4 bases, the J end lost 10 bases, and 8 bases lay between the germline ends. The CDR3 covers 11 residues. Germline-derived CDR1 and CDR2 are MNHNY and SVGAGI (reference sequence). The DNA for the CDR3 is TGTGCCAGCAGTTCCGGGAGCGAGCAGTTCTTC. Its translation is CASSSGSEQFF.

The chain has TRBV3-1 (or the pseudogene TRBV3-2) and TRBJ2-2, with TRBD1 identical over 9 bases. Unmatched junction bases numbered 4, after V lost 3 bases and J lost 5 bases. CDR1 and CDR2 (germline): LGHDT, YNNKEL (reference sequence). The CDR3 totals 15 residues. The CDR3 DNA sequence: TGTGCCAGCAGCCATTCCGGGACAGGGACCGGGGAGCTGTTTTTT. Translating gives CASSHSGTGTGELFF.

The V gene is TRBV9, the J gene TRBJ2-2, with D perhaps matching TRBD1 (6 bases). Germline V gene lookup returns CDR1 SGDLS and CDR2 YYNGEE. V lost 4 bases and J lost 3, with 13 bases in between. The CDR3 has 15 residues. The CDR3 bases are TGTGCCAGCAGCTTCCGGGACACCCACACCGGGGAGCTGTTTTTT. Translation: CASSFRDTHTGELFF. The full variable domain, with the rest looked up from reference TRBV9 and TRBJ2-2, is DSGVTQTPKHLITATGQRVTLRCSPRSGDLSVYWYQQSLDQGLQFLIQYYNGEERAKGNILERFSAQQFPDLHSELNLSSLELGDSALYFCASSFRDTHTGELFFGEGSRLTVL.

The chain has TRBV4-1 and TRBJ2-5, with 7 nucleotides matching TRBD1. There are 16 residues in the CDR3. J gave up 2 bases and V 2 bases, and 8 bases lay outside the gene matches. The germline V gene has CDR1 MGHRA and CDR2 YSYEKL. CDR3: CASSQFGPGQQETQYF. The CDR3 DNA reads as TGCGCCAGCAGCCAATTTGGGCCGGGACAGCAAGAGACCCAGTACTTC.

The CDR3 DNA follows: TGTGCCAGCAGCTCCTTGACTAGCGGGGCAGACACCGGGGAGCTGTTTTTT. Translating it yields CASSSLTSGADTGELFF. V usage is TRBV11-3 and J usage is TRBJ2-2; 11 nucleotides match TRBD2. The CDR3 loop spans 17 amino acids. Germline assignment: CDR1 SGHNT and CDR2 YENEEA. V gave up 4 bases and J gave up 3 bases; unmatched junction bases: 7.

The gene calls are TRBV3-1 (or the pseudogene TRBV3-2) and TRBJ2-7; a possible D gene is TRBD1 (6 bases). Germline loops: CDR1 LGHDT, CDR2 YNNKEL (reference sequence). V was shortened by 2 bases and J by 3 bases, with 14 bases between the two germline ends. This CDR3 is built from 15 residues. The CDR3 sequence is CASSQMGARVYEQYF. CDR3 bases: TGTGCCAGCAGCCAAATGGGGGCGCGAGTCTACGAGCAGTACTTC.

Written as DNA, the CDR3 is TGTGCCAGCATGGGAACAGGGAACACTGAAGCTTTCTTT. Its protein product is CASMGTGNTEAFF. The chain carries TRBV6-5 and TRBJ1-1; tentatively, D is TRBD1 (5 bases). V was clipped by 7 bases and J by 1 base, with 10 bases between them. CDR1 and CDR2 from the germline V gene are MNHEY and SVGAGI. There are 13 residues in the CDR3.

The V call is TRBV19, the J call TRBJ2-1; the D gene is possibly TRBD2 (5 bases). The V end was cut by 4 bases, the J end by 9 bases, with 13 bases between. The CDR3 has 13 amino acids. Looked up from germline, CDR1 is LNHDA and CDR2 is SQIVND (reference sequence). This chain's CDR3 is CASSRSRSGEQFF. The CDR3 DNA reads TGTGCCAGTAGTAGATCCCGGAGCGGTGAGCAGTTCTTC. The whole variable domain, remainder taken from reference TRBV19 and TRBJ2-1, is DGGITQSPKYLFRKEGQNVTLSCEQNLNHDAMYWYRQDPGQGLRLIYYSQIVNDFQKGDIAEGYSVSREKKESFPLTVTSAQKNPTAFYLCASSRSRSGEQFFGPGTRLTVL.

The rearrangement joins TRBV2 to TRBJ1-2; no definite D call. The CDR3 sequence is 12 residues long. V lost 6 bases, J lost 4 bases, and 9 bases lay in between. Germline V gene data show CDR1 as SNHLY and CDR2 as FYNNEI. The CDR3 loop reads CASSRSPYGYTF. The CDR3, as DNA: TGTGCCAGCAGCAGGTCACCCTATGGCTACACCTTC.

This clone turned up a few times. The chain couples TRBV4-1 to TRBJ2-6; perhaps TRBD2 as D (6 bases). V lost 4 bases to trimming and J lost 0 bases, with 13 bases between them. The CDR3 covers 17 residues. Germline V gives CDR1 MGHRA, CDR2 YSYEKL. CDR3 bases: TGCGCCAGCAGCCCGGTCGGGGGTGTCTCTGGGGCCAACGTCCTGACTTTC. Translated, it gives CASSPVGGVSGANVLTF.